This T cell receptor beta chain was obtained from a study of regulatory T cells in long-lasting Graves disease. The CDR3 spans 15 residues. The germline V gene encodes CDR1 KGHDR and CDR2 SFDVKD. V lost 2 bases, J lost 5 bases, and 6 bases stayed unmatched. HTBI primers from iRepertoire and Arm-PCR of CDR3 regions yielded the TCR beta libraries. TCRdb used MiXCR to reprocess the multiplex PCR reads, holding one entry per CDR3 protein. The sample lists about 660,000 distinct CDR3 sequences, 25% to 35% occurring once. The table lists this clonotype with a few counts. Specified time point: persistent/refractory GD, antithyroid drugs over 5 years with positive TRAb. Researchers made the TCR library from RNA that was extracted from PBMCs.

The receptor comes from a female donor with Graves disease. Sample: peripheral blood mononuclear cells (PBMCs), taken when the disease was refractory, from a patient treated with antithyroid drugs. The genes are TRBV24-1 and TRBJ2-7, with 9 bases fitting TRBD1. DNA of the CDR3: TGTGCCACCAGTGATTCGAGGACAGGGGCGCACGAGCAGTACTTC. This encodes CATSDSRTGAHEQYF.